The next 14 T cell receptor beta chains were all read from a single sample in a study of cytomegalovirus exposure and HLA in healthy donors (dated 2017 in TCRdb). The receptor library was made with the immunoSEQ multiplex PCR assay. A mixture of 60 forward primers for TCR Vbeta segments and 13 reverse primers for TCR Jbeta segments was used in the multiplex PCR. TCRdb obtained this table from immuneACCESS and retained in-frame rearrangements with V and J assigned. These tables miss some clones; where compared with another copy, unresolved V genes account for less than half of the shortfall, and the remainder is unexplained. For this sample there are some 180,000 clones; 76% appear just once. Around 1.5% of the sample is in the top ten clones. Sequencing was done on a sample of PBMCs. These receptor sequences come from a man between 18 and 35 years old in good health and CMV-seronegative.

The J gene is TRBJ1-5, the V gene TRBV19, with D maybe TRBD1 (6 bases). Per the germline V gene, CDR1 is LNHDA and CDR2 is SQIVND (reference sequence). The CDR3 is 14 residues long. The germline V and J ends were trimmed by 6 bases and 6 bases, with 15 bases remaining between them. This chain's CDR3 is CASRRGGAIQPQHF. The DNA for the CDR3 is TGTGCCAGTAGGCGGGGGGGGGCCATTCAGCCCCAGCATTTT.

This sequence joins TRBV7-2 and TRBJ2-5, with 7 nucleotides matching TRBD2. This CDR3 is built from 15 residues. Germline assignment: CDR1 SGHTA and CDR2 FQGNSA. V gave up 5 bases and J gave up 2 bases; unmatched junction bases: 8. CDR3 bases: TGTGCCAGCAGCCCGGGTATCGGGGGGCAAGAGACCCAGTACTTC. Translating it yields CASSPGIGGQETQYF.

This clone was seen a few times. This chain joins TRBV6-6 and TRBJ2-3, with 7 positions matching TRBD2. Germline assignment: CDR1 MNHNY and CDR2 SVGAGI (reference sequence). V lost 5 bases and J lost 5; bases outside the gene matches: 7. CDR3 size: 14 residues. CDR3 in amino acids: CASSLGGSGDTQYF. The CDR3 coding sequence is TGTGCCAGCAGTCTCGGGGGGTCGGGAGATACGCAGTATTTT.

This chain joins TRBV6-5 and TRBJ1-1; D gene unclear. V lost 4 bases and J 6 bases, leaving 12 bases between the germline ends. The CDR3 loop spans 13 amino acids. The germline V gene encodes CDR1 MNHEY and CDR2 SVGAGI. CDR3 DNA: TGTGCCAGCAGTTGGATTAACCGGGCTGAAGCTTTCTTT. It encodes CASSWINRAEAFF.

The chain is built from TRBV29-1 and TRBJ2-3, with D perhaps TRBD2 (6 bases). The CDR3 spans 16 residues. Looked up from germline, CDR1 is SQVTM and CDR2 is ANQGSEA. The V gene lost 3 bases and the J gene lost 0 bases, with 16 bases spanning the gap. The CDR3 sequence is CSVDGRGASSTDTQYF. CDR3 sequence (DNA): TGCAGCGTTGATGGGCGGGGAGCTTCTAGCACAGATACGCAGTATTTT.

In regard to this clone: This specimen includes other DNA sequences encoding the same CDR3. V usage is TRBV2 and J usage is TRBJ2-7; 9 bases line up with TRBD1. Germline V gives CDR1 SNHLY, CDR2 FYNNEI. The trim removed 6 bases at V and 2 bases at J, leaving 2 bases unmatched. CDR3 length: 13 residues. For the CDR3, the DNA is TGTGCCAGCAGCGGACAGGGGACCTACGAGCAGTACTTC. Residues: CASSGQGTYEQYF.

The chain combines TRBV27 with TRBJ1-2; possibly TRBD1 for D (6 bases). The V end lost 0 bases, the J end lost 6 bases, and 14 bases lay between the germline ends. CDR1 and CDR2 (germline): MNHEY, SMNVEV (reference sequence). The CDR3 sequence is 15 residues long. The CDR3 spells CASSLSQGLGDGYTF. The CDR3 DNA reads as TGTGCCAGCAGTTTATCGCAGGGGCTAGGGGATGGCTACACCTTC.

The V gene is TRBV7-2, the J gene TRBJ2-5; 8 bases align to TRBD1. The V gene end was trimmed by 7 bases and the J gene end by 4 bases; junction bases not matched to a gene: 5. The CDR3 loop spans 13 amino acids. Germline loops: CDR1 SGHTA, CDR2 FQGNSA. CDR3 in amino acids: CASTIDRGETQYF. CDR3 coding DNA: TGTGCCAGCACTATCGACAGGGGAGAGACCCAGTACTTC.

This rearrangement joins TRBV13 to TRBJ2-5; TRBD1 matches at 8 bases. V shed 0 bases and J 9 bases; nucleotides not matched to a gene: 15. The CDR3 contains 17 residues. Germline assignment: CDR1 PRHDT and CDR2 FYEKMQ (reference sequence). The CDR3: CASSLGRGQAPVRAQYF. As DNA, the CDR3 is TGTGCCAGCAGCTTAGGCAGGGGGCAGGCCCCAGTAAGGGCCCAGTACTTC. The full variable domain, completed using reference TRBV13 and TRBJ2-5, is AAGVIQSPRHLIKEKRETATLKCYPIPRHDTVYWYQQGPGQDPQFLISFYEKMQSDKGSIPDRFSAQQFSDYHSELNMSSLELGDSALYFCASSLGRGQAPVRAQYFGPGTRLLVL.

The chain has TRBV28 and TRBJ1-2; perhaps TRBD1 as D (5 bases). Germline values: CDR1 MDHEN, CDR2 SYDVKM. Trimming pared 8 bases from V and 8 bases from J, leaving 12 bases between. The CDR3 is made up of 11 amino acids. CDR3 DNA sequence: TGTGCCAGCGTGGAGGGGAACGGCTACACCTTC. Residues: CASVEGNGYTF.

This clone was seen a single time. CDR3 sequence: CASSYSSGFEDGYTF. In nucleotides, the CDR3 is TGTGCCAGCAGTTACTCGTCCGGTTTCGAGGATGGCTACACCTTC. The J gene is TRBJ1-2, the V gene TRBV6-7; D not resolved. TRBV6-7 is given ORF status, its function remaining uncertain. This CDR3 comprises 15 residues. V shed 0 bases and J shed 6 bases, with 14 bases lying between them.

The genes are TRBV29-1 and TRBJ1-1; no definite D call. This CDR3 is built from 11 residues. Trimming shortened V by 7 bases and J by 10 bases, and 16 bases separated the two germline ends. CDR1 and CDR2 (germline): SQVTM, ANQGSEA. In DNA, the CDR3 is TGCAGCGCCCCCGCGGGGAGCGGAGCTTTCTTT. Translation: CSAPAGSGAFF. The variable domain in full, completed from reference TRBV29-1 and TRBJ1-1, reads SAVISQKPSRDICQRGTSLTIQCQVDSQVTMMFWYRQQPGQSLTLIATANQGSEATYESGFVIDKFPISRPNLTFSTLTVSNMSPEDSSIYLCSAPAGSGAFFGQGTRLTVV.

This sequence joins TRBV5-1 and TRBJ2-7, with D perhaps TRBD2 (5 bases). This CDR3 region has 13 residues. Germline-derived CDR1 and CDR2 are SGHRS and YFSETQ. V lost 3 bases to trimming and J lost 6 bases, with 13 bases between them. The CDR3 DNA follows: TGCGCCAGCAGCTCACTTTTTGAGGGCGAGCAGTACTTC. It specifies CASSSLFEGEQYF. The variable domain in full, completed from reference TRBV5-1 and TRBJ2-7, reads KAGVTQTPRYLIKTRGQQVTLSCSPISGHRSVSWYQQTPGQGLQFLFEYFSETQRNKGNFPGRFSGRQFSNSRSEMNVSTLELGDSALYLCASSSLFEGEQYFGPGTRLTVT.

This clone was seen just once. The chain's CDR3 is CAVELAGELFF. CDR3 sequence (DNA): TGTGCCGTCGAGTTGGCCGGGGAGCTGTTTTTT. V is TRBV19 and J is TRBJ2-2; no firm D call. CDR3 size: 11 residues. Trimming cost V 11 bases and J 6 bases, with 10 bases left between them. Germline CDR1 LNHDA, CDR2 SQIVND (reference sequence).